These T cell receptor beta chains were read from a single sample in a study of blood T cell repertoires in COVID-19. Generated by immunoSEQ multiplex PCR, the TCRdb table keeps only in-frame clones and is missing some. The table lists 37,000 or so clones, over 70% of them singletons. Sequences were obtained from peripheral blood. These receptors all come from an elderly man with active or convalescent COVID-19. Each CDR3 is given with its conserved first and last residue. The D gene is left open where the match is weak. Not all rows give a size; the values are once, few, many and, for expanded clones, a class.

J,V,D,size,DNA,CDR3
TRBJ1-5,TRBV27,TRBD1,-,TGTGCCAGCAGACAAACTTATACAGGGGGCGGCAATCAGCCCCAGCATTTT,CASRQTYTGGGNQPQHF
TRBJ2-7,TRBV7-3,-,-,TGTGCCAGCAGCTTATCCCGGGGTAGCGAGCAGTACTTC,CASSLSRGSEQYF
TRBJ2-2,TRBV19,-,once,TGTGCCAGTAGTATAGATCGGGGCACCGGGGAGCTGTTTTTT,CASSIDRGTGELFF
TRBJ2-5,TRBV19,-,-,TGTGCCAGTAGTTCTGAACAGGGAGGGTGGGAGACCCAGTACTTC,CASSSEQGGWETQYF
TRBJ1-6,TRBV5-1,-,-,TGCGCCAGCAGCCCGACTTCCAACATTAATTCACCCCTCCACTTT,CASSPTSNINSPLHF
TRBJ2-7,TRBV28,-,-,TGTGCCAGCAGTTCCCCGACACTCCCCAACGAGCAGTACTTC,CASSSPTLPNEQYF
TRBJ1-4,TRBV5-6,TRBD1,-,TGTGCCAGCAGCTTGGGACGACAGGGGAGGTATGAAAAACTGTTTTTT,CASSLGRQGRYEKLFF
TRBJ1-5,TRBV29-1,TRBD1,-,TGCAGCGTTCAGGGGGCCGAGAATCAGCCCCAGCATTTT,CSVQGAENQPQHF
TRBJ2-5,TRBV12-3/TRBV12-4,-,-,TGTGCCAGCAGGGGCGGGTCAGAGACCCAGTACTTC,CASRGGSETQYF
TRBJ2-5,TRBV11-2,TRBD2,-,TGTGCCAGCAGCTTACGGGGGGCTAGCGGGAGGGCCTGGCGGGAGACCCAGTACTTC,CASSLRGASGRAWRETQYF
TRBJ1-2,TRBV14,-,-,TGTGCCAGCAGCCAAGATGCCAGGATTGATGGCTACACCTTC,CASSQDARIDGYTF
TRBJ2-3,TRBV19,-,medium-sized,TGTGCCACCCAACACCCCTCCGCGGGCAGGGATACGCAGTATTTT,CATQHPSAGRDTQYF
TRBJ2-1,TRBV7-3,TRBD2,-,TGTGCCAGCAGCGTGGATAGCGGGAGGGCGGACAATGAGCAGTTCTTC,CASSVDSGRADNEQFF
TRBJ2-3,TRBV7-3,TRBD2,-,TGTGCCAGCAGCTGGGGCGGGAGGGCAGGTTTAGATACGCAGTATTTT,CASSWGGRAGLDTQYF
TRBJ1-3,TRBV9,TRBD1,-,TGTGCCAGCAGCGTAGATGGGACAGGCGCAAACACCATATATTTT,CASSVDGTGANTIYF
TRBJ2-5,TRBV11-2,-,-,TGTGCCAGCAGCTTAGAACTAATCCCAACGAGGGAGACCCAGTACTTC,CASSLELIPTRETQYF
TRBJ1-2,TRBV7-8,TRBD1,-,TGTGCCAGCAGCTTAGAGACAGGGGGTTTCTACACCTTC,CASSLETGGFYTF
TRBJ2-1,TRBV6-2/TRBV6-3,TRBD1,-,TGTGCCAGCAGCCCGGACAGGGGGGTCGGTGAGCAGTTCTTC,CASSPDRGVGEQFF
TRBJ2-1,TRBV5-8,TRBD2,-,TGTGCCAGCAGCCTTCAGCGGGGGGGGCGAAATGAGCAGTTCTTC,CASSLQRGGRNEQFF
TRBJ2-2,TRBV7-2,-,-,TGTGCCAGCAGAGGGGGGGCGCGAGGTCGCACCGGGGAGCTGTTTTTT,CASRGGARGRTGELFF
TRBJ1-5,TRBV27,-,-,TGTGCCAGCAGTTCAACAGGGCCTAGCAATCAGCCCCAGCATTTT,CASSSTGPSNQPQHF
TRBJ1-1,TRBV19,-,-,TGTGCCACCCGCGGGGGGGCTGTAAGGACTGAAGCTTTCTTT,CATRGGAVRTEAFF
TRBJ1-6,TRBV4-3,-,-,TGCGCCAGCAGCCAAGGGTCAGGAGGTTTAAATTCACCCCTCCACTTT,CASSQGSGGLNSPLHF
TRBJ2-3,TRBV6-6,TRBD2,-,TGTGCCAGCAGCCCACTAGCGGCCCTTAGCACAGATACGCAGTATTTT,CASSPLAALSTDTQYF
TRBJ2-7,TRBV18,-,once,TGTGCCAGCTCACCAGGTCCAGCGGGTCAGGGAGAGCAGTACTTC,CASSPGPAGQGEQYF
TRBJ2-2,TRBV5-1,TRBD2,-,TGCGCCAGCAGTACAGAACCCGGGACTACTTCCCCCGGGGAGCTGTTTTTT,CASSTEPGTTSPGELFF
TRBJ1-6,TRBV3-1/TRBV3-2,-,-,TGTGCCAGCAGCCAAGCCTTGAATTCACCCCTCCACTTT,CASSQALNSPLHF